The clone carrying this T cell receptor (beta chain) has a count of ten or more. Looked up from germline, CDR1 is MNHNS and CDR2 is SASEGT. This CDR3 region has 14 residues. V was pared by 0 bases and J by 6 bases, with 11 bases between. Sequencing was done on patients that had shown CD8+CD57+ cell expansion by flow cytometry. Genomic DNA, the template, was used for profiling of the TCR beta VDJ and CDR3. MiXCR, applied by TCRdb to the reads, yields one record per CDR3 protein. The sample holds some 120,000 distinct CDR3 sequences; almost 40% are singletons and the top ten take approximately 2.6%. This sample is part of a study of CD8+CD57+ T cells in acquired aplastic anemia.

Sample: sorted CD4+, CD8+, or CD8+CD57+ T cells (not recorded which) from PBMCs. This sequence joins TRBV6-1 and TRBJ1-2; no reliable D call. This receptor was obtained from a human donor with aplastic anemia. The CDR3 nucleotides are TGTGCCAGCAGTGAAGCAGGGCTCCCCCATGGCTACACCTTC. It is translated as CASSEAGLPHGYTF.